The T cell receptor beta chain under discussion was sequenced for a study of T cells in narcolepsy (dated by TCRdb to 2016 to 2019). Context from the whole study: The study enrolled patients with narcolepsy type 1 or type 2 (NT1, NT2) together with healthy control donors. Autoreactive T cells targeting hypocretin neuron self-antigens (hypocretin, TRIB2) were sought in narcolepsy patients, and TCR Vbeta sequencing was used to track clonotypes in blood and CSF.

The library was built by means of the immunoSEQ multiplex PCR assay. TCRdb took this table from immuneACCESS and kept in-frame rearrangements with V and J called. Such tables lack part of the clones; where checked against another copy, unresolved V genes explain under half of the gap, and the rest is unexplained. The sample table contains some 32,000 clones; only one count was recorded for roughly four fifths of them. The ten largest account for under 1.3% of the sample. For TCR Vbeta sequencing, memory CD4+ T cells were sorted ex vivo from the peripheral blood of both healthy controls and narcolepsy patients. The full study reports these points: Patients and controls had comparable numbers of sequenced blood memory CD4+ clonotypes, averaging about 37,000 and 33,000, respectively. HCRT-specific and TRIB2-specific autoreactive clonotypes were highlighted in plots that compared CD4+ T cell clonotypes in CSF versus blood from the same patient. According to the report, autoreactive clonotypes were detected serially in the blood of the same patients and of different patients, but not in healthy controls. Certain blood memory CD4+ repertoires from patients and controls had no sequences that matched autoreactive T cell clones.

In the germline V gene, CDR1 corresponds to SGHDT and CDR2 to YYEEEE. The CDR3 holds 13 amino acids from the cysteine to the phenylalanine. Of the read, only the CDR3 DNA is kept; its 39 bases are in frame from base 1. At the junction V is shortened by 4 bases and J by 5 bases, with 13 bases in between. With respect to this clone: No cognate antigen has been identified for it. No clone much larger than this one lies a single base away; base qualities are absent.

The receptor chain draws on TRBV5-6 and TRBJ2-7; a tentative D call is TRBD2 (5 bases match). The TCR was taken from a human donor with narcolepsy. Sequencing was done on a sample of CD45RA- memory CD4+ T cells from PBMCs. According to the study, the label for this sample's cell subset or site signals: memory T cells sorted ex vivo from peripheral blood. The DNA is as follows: TGTGCCAGCAGCCCGAGACGGGGTAACGAGCAGTACTTC. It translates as CASSPRRGNEQYF.